The clone carrying this T cell receptor (beta chain) occurred a few times. This entry is derived from a study of blood T cell repertoires in COVID-19. Study at large: Samples came from the United States, Italy and Spain, spanning acute and convalescent COVID-19.

The method was immunoSEQ multiplex PCR; TCRdb's version includes in-frame clones alone and lacks a portion of them. The data show 150,000 to 200,000 clones, 81% seen once. The V segment lost 0 bases and the J segment 15 bases; nucleotides outside the gene matches: 8. The germline gives CDR1 GTSNPN, CDR2 SVGIG (reference sequence). This CDR3 contains 14 residues. This TCR derives from a human donor in a cohort sampled during active COVID-19. The sample was peripheral blood. J is TRBJ2-1 and V is TRBV30; TRBD2 agrees at 13 bases. For the CDR3, the DNA is TGTGCCTGGAGTGTACAACTAGCGGGAGGGCCAACGTTCTTC. It yields the protein CAWSVQLAGGPTFF.